The clone carrying this T cell receptor (beta chain) is termed medium-sized. This sample is part of a study of T cell repertoires in aging, cancer and after chemotherapy. A mixed TRB-A/B primer pool amplified rearranged TRB by multiplex touch-down PCR. TCRdb used MiXCR to reprocess the multiplex PCR reads, holding one entry per CDR3 protein. The sample lists hundreds of distinct CDR3 sequences; about 22% were seen once. V lost 0 bases, J lost 5 bases, and 11 bases lay in between. The germline CDR1 and CDR2 sequences are SGHNT and YYREEE (reference sequence). This CDR3 has 15 amino acids. The template was genomic DNA from peripheral blood, not RNA.

This receptor was identified in a human donor with a blood cancer. This chain links TRBV5-4 with TRBJ2-2, with D uncertain. The sequenced sample was blood. CDR3 residues: CASSLDGFITGELFF. The DNA of the CDR3 is TGTGCCAGCAGCTTGGACGGCTTTATAACCGGGGAGCTGTTTTTT.